This T cell receptor beta chain was profiled in a study of spatial heterogeneity in lung cancer. TCRdb used MiXCR to reprocess the 5' RACE reads, holding one entry per CDR3 protein. Among some 80,000 distinct CDR3 sequences listed, about 7.8% were seen once. Time point of the sample: sample taken at primary tumor resection. This clonotype was detected ten times or more. The CDR3 covers 14 residues. V lost 5 bases and J lost 1, with 8 bases in between. From germline, CDR1 is LGHNA and CDR2 YNFKEQ. V and J are TRBV4-2 and TRBJ2-2; D gene unclear. This clonotype was obtained from a male donor with early-stage non-small cell lung cancer. The sample was PBMCs, taken at surgery. The CDR3 protein is CASSWTLNTGELFF. Written as DNA, the CDR3 is TGTGCCAGCAGCTGGACCCTGAACACCGGGGAGCTGTTTTTT.